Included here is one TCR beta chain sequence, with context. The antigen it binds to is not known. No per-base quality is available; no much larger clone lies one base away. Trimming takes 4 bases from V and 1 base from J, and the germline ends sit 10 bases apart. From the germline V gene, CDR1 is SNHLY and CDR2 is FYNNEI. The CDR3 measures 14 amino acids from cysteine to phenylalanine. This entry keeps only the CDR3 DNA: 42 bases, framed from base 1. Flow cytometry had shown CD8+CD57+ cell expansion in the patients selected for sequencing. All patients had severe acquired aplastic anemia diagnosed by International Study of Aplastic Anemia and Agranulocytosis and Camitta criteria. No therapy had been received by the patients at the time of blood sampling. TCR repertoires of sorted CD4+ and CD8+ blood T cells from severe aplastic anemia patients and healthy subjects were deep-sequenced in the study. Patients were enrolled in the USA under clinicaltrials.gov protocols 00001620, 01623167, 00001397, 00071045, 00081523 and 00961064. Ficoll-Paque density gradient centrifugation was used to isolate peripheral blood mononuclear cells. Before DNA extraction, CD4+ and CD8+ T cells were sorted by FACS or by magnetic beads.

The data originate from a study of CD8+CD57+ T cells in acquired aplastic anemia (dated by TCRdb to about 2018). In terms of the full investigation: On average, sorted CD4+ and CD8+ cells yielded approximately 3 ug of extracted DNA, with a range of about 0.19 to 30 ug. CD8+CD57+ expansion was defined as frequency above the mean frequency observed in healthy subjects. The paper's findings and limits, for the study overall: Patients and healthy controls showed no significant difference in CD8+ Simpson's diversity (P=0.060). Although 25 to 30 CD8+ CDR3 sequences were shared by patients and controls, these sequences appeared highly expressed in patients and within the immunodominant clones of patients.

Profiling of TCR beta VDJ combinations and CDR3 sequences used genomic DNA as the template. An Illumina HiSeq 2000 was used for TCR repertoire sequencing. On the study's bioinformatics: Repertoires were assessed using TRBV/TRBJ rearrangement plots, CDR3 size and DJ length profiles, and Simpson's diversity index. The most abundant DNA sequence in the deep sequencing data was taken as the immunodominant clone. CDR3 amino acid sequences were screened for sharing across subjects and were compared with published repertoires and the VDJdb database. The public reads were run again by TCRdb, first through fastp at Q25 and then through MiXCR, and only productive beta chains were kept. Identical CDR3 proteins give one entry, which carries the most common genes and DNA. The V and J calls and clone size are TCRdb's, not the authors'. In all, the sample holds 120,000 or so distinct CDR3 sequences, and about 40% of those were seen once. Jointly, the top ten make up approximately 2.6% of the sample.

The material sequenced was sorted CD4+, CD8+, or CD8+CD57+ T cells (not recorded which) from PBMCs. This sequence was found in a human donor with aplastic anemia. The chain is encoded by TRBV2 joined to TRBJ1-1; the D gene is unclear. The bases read TGTGCCAGCAGTGGTTTGTCGGCGAACACTGAAGCTTTCTTT. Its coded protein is CASSGLSANTEAFF.